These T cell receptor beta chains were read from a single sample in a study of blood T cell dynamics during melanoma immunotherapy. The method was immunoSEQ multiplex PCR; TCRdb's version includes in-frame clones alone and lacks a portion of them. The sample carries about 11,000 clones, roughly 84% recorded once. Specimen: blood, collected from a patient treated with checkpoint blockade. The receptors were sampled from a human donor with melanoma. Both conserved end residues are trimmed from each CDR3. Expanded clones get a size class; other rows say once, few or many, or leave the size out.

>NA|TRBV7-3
ASSLRAGGAGNEQF
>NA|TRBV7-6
ASSSGQAFYEQY
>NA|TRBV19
ASRRDLNQPQH
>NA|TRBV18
ASSPSPETEAF
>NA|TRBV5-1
ASSSGTGGGGANVLT
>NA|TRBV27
ASSLWSGGTTQTQY
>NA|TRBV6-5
ASSPDRGRDNEQF
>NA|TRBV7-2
ASSYDRGTDTQY
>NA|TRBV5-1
ASRAGTGESPLH
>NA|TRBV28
ASSPDRAAF
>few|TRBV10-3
AISGTLGNQPQH
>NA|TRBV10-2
ASRLTDRKNTEAF
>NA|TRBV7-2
ASSLLAGTNTGELF
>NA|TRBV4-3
ASSQLTGAGELF
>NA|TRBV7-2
ASSPRDRTNEKLF
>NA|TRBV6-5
ASSAGTGRNQPQH
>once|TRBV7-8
ASFRLASSTDTQY
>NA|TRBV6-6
ASSAGTGAREQY
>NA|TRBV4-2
ASSQEERGANEQF
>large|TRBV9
ASSPRGPSPGETQY
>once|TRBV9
ASSVEPDNEQF
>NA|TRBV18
ASSRERGGYNEQF
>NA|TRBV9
ASSVQGGVTDTQY
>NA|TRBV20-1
SLRGTDTQY
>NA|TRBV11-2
ASSLERPVVSGNTIY
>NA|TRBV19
ASSIVSWGARRVGGNQPQH
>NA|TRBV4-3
ASTGAGGEQF
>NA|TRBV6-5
ATRTGNNQPQH
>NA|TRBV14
ASSRRDSGRQGGNTEAF
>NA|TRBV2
ASSSRQIPYEQY
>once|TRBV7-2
ASSRDRNTGELF
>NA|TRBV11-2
ASSLGGGGDTQY
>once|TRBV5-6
ASSSQGYSNQPQH
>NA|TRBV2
ASNRLSLGLAGARGGGEQY
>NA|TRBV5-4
ASSLVGTEETQY
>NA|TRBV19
ASSIGRERSYGYT
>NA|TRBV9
ASSVALHSPYNEQF